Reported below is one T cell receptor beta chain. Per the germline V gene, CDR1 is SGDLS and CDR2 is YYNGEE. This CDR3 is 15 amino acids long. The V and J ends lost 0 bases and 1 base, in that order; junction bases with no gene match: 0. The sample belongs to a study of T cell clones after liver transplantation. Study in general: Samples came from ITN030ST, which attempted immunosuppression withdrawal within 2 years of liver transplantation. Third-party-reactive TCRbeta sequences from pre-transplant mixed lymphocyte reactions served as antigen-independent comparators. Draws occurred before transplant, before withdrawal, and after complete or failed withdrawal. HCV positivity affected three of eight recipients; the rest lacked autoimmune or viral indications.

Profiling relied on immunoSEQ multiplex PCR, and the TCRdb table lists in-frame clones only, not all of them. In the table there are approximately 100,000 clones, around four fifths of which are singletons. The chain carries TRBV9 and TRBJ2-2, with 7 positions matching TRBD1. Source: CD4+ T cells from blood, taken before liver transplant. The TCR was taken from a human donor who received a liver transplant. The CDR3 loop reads CASSVGTGNTGELFF. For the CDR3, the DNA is TGTGCCAGCAGCGTAGGGACAGGGAACACCGGGGAGCTGTTTTTT.